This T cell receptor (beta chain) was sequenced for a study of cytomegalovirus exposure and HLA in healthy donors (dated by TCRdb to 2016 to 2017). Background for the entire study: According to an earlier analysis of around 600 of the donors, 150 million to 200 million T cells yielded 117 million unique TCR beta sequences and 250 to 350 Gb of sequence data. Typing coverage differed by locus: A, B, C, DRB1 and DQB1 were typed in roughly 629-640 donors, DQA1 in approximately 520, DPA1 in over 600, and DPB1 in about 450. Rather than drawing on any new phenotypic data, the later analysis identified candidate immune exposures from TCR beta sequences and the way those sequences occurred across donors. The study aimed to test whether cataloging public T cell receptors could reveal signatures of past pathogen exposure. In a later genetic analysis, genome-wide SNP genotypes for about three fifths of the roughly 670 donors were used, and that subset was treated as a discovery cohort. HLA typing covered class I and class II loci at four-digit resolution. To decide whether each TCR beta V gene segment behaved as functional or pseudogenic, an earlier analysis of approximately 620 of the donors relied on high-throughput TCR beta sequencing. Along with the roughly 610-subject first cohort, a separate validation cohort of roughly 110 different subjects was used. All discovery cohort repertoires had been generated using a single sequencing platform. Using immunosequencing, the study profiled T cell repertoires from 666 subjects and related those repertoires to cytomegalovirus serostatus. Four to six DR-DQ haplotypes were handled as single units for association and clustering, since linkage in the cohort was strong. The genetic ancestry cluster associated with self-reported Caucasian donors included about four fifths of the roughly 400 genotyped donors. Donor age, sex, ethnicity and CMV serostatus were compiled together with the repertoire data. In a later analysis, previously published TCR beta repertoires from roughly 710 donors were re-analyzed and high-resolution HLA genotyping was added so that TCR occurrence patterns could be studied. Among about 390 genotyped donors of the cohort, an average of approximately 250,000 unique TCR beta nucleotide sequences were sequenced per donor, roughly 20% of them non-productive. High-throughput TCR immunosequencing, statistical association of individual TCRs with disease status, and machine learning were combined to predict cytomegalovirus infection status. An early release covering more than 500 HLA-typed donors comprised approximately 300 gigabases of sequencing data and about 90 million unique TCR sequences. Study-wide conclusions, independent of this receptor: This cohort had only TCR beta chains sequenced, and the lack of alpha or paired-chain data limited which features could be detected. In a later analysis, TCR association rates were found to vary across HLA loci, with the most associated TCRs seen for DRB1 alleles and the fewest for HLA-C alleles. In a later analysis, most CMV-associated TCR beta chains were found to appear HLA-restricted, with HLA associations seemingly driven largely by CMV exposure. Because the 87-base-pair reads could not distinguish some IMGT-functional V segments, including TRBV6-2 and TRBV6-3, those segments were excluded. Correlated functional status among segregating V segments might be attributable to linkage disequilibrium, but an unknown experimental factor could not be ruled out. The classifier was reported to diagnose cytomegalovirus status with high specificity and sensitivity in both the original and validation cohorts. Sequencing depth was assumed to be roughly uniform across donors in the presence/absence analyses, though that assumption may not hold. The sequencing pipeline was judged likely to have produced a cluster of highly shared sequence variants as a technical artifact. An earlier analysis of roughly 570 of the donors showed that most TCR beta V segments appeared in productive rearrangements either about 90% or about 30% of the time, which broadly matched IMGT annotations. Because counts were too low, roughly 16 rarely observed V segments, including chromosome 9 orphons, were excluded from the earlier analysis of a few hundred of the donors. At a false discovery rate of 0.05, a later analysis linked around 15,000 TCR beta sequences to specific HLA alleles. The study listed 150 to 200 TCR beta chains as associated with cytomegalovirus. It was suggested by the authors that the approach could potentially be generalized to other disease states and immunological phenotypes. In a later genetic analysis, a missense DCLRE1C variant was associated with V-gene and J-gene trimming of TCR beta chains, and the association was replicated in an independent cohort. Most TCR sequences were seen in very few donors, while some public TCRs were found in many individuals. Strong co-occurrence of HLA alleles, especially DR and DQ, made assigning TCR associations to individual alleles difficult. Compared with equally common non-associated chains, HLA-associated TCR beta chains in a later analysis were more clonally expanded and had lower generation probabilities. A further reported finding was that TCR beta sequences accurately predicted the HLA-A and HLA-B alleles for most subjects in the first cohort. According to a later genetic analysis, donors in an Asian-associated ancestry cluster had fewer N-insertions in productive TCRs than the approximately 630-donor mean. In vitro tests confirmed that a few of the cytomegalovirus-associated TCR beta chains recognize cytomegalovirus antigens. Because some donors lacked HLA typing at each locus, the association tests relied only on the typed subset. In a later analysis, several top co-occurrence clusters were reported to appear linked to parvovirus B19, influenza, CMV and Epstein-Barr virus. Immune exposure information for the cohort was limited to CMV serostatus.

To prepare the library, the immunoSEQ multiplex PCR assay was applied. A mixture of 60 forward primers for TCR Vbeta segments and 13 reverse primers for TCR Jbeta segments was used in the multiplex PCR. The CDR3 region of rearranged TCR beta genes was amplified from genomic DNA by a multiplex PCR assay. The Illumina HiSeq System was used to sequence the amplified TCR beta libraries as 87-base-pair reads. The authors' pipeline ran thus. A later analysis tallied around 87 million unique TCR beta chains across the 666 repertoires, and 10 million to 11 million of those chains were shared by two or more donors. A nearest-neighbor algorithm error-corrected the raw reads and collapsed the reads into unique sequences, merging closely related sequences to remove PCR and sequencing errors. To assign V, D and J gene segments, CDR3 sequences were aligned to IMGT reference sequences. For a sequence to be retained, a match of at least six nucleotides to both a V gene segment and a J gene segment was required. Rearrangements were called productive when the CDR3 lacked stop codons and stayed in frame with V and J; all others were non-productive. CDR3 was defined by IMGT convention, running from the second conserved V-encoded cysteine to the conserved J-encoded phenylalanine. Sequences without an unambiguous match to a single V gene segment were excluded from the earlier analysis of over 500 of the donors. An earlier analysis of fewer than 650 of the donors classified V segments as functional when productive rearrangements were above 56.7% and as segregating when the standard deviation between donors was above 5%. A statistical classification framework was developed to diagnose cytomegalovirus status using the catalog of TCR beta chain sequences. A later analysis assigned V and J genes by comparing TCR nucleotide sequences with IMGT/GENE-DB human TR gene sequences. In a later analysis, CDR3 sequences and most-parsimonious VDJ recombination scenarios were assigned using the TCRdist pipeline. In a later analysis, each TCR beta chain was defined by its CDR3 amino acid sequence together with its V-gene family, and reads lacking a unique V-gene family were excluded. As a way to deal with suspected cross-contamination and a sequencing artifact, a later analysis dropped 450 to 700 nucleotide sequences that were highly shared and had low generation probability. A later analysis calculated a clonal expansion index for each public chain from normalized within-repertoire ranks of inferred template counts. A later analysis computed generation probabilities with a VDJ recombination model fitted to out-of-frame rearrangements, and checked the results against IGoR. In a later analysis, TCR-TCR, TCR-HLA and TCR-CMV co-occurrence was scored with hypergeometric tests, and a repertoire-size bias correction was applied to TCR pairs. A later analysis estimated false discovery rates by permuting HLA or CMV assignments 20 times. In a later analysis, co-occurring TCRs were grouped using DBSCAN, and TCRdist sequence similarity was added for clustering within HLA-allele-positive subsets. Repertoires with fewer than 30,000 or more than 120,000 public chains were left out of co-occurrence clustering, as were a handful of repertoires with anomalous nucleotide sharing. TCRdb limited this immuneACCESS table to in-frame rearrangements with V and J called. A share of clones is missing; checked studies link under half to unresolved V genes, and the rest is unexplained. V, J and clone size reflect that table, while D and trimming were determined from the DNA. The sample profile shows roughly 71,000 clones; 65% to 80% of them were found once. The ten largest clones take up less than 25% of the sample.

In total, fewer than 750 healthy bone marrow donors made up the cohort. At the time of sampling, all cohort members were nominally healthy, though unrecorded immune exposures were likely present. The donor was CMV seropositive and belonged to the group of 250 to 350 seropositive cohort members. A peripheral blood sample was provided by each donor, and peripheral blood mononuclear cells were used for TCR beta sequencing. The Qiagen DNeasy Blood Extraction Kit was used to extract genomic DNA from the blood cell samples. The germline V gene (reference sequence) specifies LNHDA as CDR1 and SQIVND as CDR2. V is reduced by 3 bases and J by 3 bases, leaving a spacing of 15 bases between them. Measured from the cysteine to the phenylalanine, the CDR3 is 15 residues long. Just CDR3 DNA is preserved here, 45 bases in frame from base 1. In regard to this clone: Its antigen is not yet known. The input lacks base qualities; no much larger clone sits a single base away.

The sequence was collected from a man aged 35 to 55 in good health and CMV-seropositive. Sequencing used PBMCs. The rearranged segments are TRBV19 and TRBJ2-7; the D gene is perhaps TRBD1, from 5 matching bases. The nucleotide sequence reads TGTGCCAGTAGTATGGTCGCGGCAGGGAACTACGAGCAGTACTTC. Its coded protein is CASSMVAAGNYEQYF.